The T cell receptor beta chain described here comes from a study of T cell responses to AZD1222 COVID-19 vaccine. Broader study findings: It should be noted that donors were predominantly white British and more often female, and clonal diversity was possibly underestimated. Spike-wide vaccine-associated CD4 TCRs dominated at 160-218 and 743-854. The peak T cell response came first, and repertoires were sampled only after it.

This CDR3 has 14 amino acids. Germline CDR1 MNHEY, CDR2 SVGAGI. V lost 2 bases and J lost 2; bases outside the gene matches: 2. A word on this clone: The antigen is not known.

The data were produced by immunoSEQ multiplex PCR, yet TCRdb's version contains in-frame clones alone and is incomplete. The sample lists 95,000 to 130,000 clones, 85% to 95% occurring once. The chain employs TRBV6-5 and TRBJ2-7; 8 positions agree with TRBD1. The sequences come from peripheral blood, collected 28 days after the second AZD1222 dose. The receptor was isolated from an adult who received the AZD1222 COVID-19 vaccine. The CDR3 DNA follows: TGTGCCAGCAGTTACCAGGGGGCGGCCTACGAGCAGTACTTC. Its protein is CASSYQGAAYEQYF.